The 19 T cell receptor beta chains presented below share a single source sample, sequenced in a study of tumor-infiltrating lymphocytes in primary liver carcinoma. Constant-region priming of 500 to 550 ng total RNA yielded TCR beta cDNA. Slightly modified ARM-PCR served as the procedure for the TCR beta libraries. These libraries came from three rounds of nested multiplex PCR. A C-beta reverse primer was combined with TRBV1-TRBV30 forward primers in the first two PCR rounds, and each round had around 11 cycles. MiXCR, applied by TCRdb to the multiplex PCR reads, yields one record per CDR3 protein. The sample lists 80,000 or so distinct CDR3 sequences, around 75% occurring once. Without any cell sorting, roughly 18-31 mg of bulk tissue yielded co-extracted RNA and DNA. Sequenced sample: liver tumor tissue from sampling region 4. This sample's subset: tumor region T4, right-lateral pole. The receptors were gathered from a woman aged 55-69 years with primary liver carcinoma and hepatitis B virus infection.

For this clonotype: A much bigger clone sits one base away, suggesting this may be a read error. The V call is TRBV30, the J call TRBJ2-3; D unclear. The germline V and J ends were trimmed by 3 bases and 6 bases, with 19 bases remaining between them. CDR1 and CDR2 (germline): GTSNPN, SVGIG (reference sequence). The CDR3 consists of 15 residues. CDR3 DNA sequence: TGTGCCTGGAGCTTGGATCGACAACCAAGCGATACGCAGTATTTT. It yields the protein CAWSLDRQPSDTQYF.

The table lists this clonotype with many counts. The chain couples TRBV30 to TRBJ2-5; 9 bases are shared with TRBD1. CDR1 GTSNPN and CDR2 SVGIG come from the germline V gene (reference sequence). This CDR3 region has 16 residues. The V and J ends lost 1 base and 5 bases, in that order; junction bases with no gene match: 11. CDR3 sequence: CAWSDHTGGAGETQYF. As DNA, the CDR3 is TGTGCCTGGAGTGACCACACAGGGGGCGCGGGGGAGACCCAGTACTTC.

Concerning this clonotype itself: Sequence at one end of the junction differs from germline and may be a read error. The rearrangement links TRBV10-3 to TRBJ2-3; 14 nucleotides match TRBD2. The CDR3 is 18 residues long. Germline loops: CDR1 ENHRY, CDR2 SYGVKD. The CDR3 coding sequence is TGTGCCAAGACCGGGACTAGCGGGAGCGGTATTAGCACAGGTACGCAATATTTT. Encoded protein: CAKTGTSGSGISTGTQYF.

Regarding this clonotype: A much larger clone lies one base from this, so it may be a read error. The rearrangement uses TRBV5-1 and TRBJ2-2; the D is unclear. V was shortened by 4 bases and J by 0 bases, with 13 bases between the two germline ends. Germline V lookup: CDR1 SGHRS, CDR2 YFSETQ. The length of the CDR3 is 16 residues. This CDR3 reads CASSHSPKTNTGELFF. In nucleotides, the CDR3 is TGCGCCAGCAGCCATTCCCCAAAGACGAACACCGGGGAGCTGTTTTTT.

About this clonotype itself: This may come from a read error, since a much larger clone is one base off. This chain uses TRBV29-1 with TRBJ2-1, with D possibly matching TRBD1 (6 bases). V dropped 4 bases and J dropped 8 bases, with 15 bases sitting between them. This CDR3 is 13 amino acids long. Germline CDR1 and CDR2: SQVTM and ANQGSEA. DNA of the CDR3: TGCAGCGTTGTTCGGCAGGGGTGGGATGAGCAGTTCTTC. It codes for CSVVRQGWDEQFF.

The table lists this clonotype with many counts. The rearrangement links TRBV7-8 to TRBJ1-2, with 7 bases fitting TRBD1. V gave up 5 bases and J gave up 2 bases; unmatched junction bases: 14. The CDR3 contains 17 residues. CDR1 and CDR2 (germline): SGHVS, FQNEAQ. CDR3 DNA sequence: TGTGCCAGCAGCCTAATCCCATTGGGACAGCCAAACTATGGCTACACCTTC. Translated, it gives CASSLIPLGQPNYGYTF.

This clonotype was picked up many times. This chain connects TRBV12-3 or TRBV12-4 to TRBJ1-1; D might be TRBD1 (6 bases). The CDR3 length is 14 residues. V gave up 5 bases and J gave up 1 base, with 11 bases separating them. In nucleotides, the CDR3 is TGTGCCAGCAGTCCTGTGACAGGGAACACTGAAGCTTTCTTT. Amino acid sequence: CASSPVTGNTEAFF.

This chain connects TRBV2 to TRBJ2-2; D might be TRBD1 (5 bases). CDR1 is SNHLY and CDR2 is FYNNEI in the germline V gene. The germline V and J ends were trimmed by 6 bases and 0 bases, with 8 bases remaining between them. This CDR3 has 14 amino acids. CDR3 in amino acids: CASRDNANTGELFF. CDR3 in DNA: TGTGCCAGCAGGGACAACGCGAACACCGGGGAGCTGTTTTTT.

Worth noting for this clonotype: A single base separates this from a much larger clone, so it may be a read error. V usage is TRBV5-1 and J usage is TRBJ1-4; 7 nucleotides match TRBD1. The CDR3 contains 16 residues. CDR1 is SGHRS and CDR2 is YFSETQ in the germline V gene. V lost 4 bases, J lost 1 base, and 7 bases stayed unmatched. The CDR3 DNA is TGCGCCAGCAGCGCTAGACAGGGAGGAACTAATGAAAAACTGTTTTTT. This encodes CASSARQGGTNEKLFF.

This clonotype occurred a few times. This may stem from a read error, because a much larger clone lies one nucleotide away. The chain carries TRBV30 and TRBJ2-7; TRBD2 matches at 7 bases. The CDR3 runs 11 residues. The germline CDR1 and CDR2 sequences are GTSNPN and SVGIG (reference sequence). J gave up 12 bases and V 5 bases, and 10 bases lay outside the gene matches. This chain's CDR3 is CAWCWEGTTYF. In DNA form, the CDR3 reads TGTGCCTGGTGTTGGGAGGGGACGACGTACTTC.

About this clonotype: Likely a read error: the CDR3 ends without its conserved phenylalanine or tryptophan. The rearrangement joins TRBV12-3 or TRBV12-4 to TRBJ1-5; the D gene is possibly TRBD1 (5 bases). The ends were cut back, 5 bases at V and 1 base at J, with 21 bases in the middle. This CDR3 region has 18 residues. CDR3 nucleotide sequence: TGTGCCAGCAGTACAAGGGGTCCGTCGGGTGTGAGCAATCAGCCCCAGCATTCT. It yields the protein CASSTRGPSGVSNQPQHS.

The rearrangement joins TRBV12-3 or TRBV12-4 to TRBJ2-1; D ambiguous. The CDR3 is 13 amino acids. Trimming stripped 7 bases from V and 9 bases from J, with 16 bases between. DNA of the CDR3: TGTGCCAGCAACCCCCCTGGACGGCGTGAGCAGTTCTTC. The encoded protein is CASNPPGRREQFF.

A single count supports this clonotype. Sequence at one end of the junction differs from germline and may be a read error. The J gene is TRBJ2-1, the V gene TRBV7-8; tentative D call: TRBD2 (6 bases). The germline V gene encodes CDR1 SGHVS and CDR2 FQNEAQ. The CDR3 runs 16 residues. The CDR3 DNA is TGCGCTAGCAGCCCCGGGAGACTATTCTTTTACAATGAGCAGTTCTTC. This codes for CASSPGRLFFYNEQFF.

In the case of this clonotype: The CDR3 does not end in the conserved phenylalanine or tryptophan, so this is likely a read error. Because the CDR3's place on the DNA is in doubt, the DNA is left out and the CDR3 is given as listed by TCRdb. The chain employs TRBV11-2 and TRBJ1-2. Germline CDR1 SGHAT, CDR2 FQNNGV. From its first to its last residue, the CDR3 has 15 amino acids. This chain's CDR3 is CVSSLVSTANYGYTL.

In this sample, this clonotype turned up many times. The chain links TRBV5-4 to TRBJ2-5; D is possibly TRBD2 (6 bases). The CDR3 length is 17 residues. The germline V gene encodes CDR1 SGHNT and CDR2 YYREEE (reference sequence). The germline V and J ends were trimmed by 1 base and 5 bases, with 21 bases remaining between them. CDR3 loop: CASSLRRSSDIGETQYF. Written as DNA, the CDR3 is TGTGCCAGCAGCTTGCGCAGGTCTAGCGATATTGGGGAGACCCAGTACTTC.

To note about this clonotype: A much larger clone differs by one base, so this may be a read error. This chain connects TRBV12-3 or TRBV12-4 to TRBJ1-2, with D hard to call. There are 13 residues in the CDR3. CDR3 amino acids: CACSFKRSYGYTF. The CDR3 coding sequence is TGTGCCTGCAGTTTCAAGAGATCGTACGGCTACACCTTC.

Concerning this clonotype itself: This may arise from a read error, as a much more abundant clone is one base away. V usage is TRBV30 and J usage is TRBJ1-3; D remains unclear. The V gene's germline CDR1 is GTSNPN and CDR2 SVGIG (reference sequence). This CDR3 has 11 residues. CDR3 bases: TGTGCCTGGAGAACTGGAGACACCATATATTTT. The encoded protein is CAWRTGDTIYF. The full variable domain, in which reference TRBV30 and TRBJ1-3 provide the parts outside the CDR3, is SQTIHQWPATLVQPVGSPLSLECTVEGTSNPNLYWYRQAAGRGLQLLFYSVGIGQISSEVPQNLSASRPQDRQFILSSKKLLLSDSGFYLCAWRTGDTIYFGEGSWLTVV.

The chain has TRBV29-1 and TRBJ2-5; D is perhaps TRBD1 (6 bases). Looked up from germline, CDR1 is SQVTM and CDR2 is ANQGSEA. V lost 8 bases and J 0 bases, leaving 19 bases between the germline ends. CDR3 length: 15 residues. CDR3 sequence: CSTEGGKGDQETQYF. The CDR3 DNA sequence: TGCAGCACGGAAGGGGGAAAAGGGGACCAAGAGACCCAGTACTTC.

The sample holds a few counts of this clonotype. The gene calls are TRBV10-2 and TRBJ2-7; 7 nucleotides line up with TRBD2. This CDR3 has 15 amino acids. V dropped 0 bases and J dropped 0; count of bases not matched to a gene: 2. CDR1 and CDR2 from the germline V gene are WSHSY and SAAADI. CDR3 protein: CASSESGGGSYEQYF. DNA for the CDR3: TGCGCCAGCAGTGAGTCGGGGGGGGGCTCCTACGAGCAGTACTTC.